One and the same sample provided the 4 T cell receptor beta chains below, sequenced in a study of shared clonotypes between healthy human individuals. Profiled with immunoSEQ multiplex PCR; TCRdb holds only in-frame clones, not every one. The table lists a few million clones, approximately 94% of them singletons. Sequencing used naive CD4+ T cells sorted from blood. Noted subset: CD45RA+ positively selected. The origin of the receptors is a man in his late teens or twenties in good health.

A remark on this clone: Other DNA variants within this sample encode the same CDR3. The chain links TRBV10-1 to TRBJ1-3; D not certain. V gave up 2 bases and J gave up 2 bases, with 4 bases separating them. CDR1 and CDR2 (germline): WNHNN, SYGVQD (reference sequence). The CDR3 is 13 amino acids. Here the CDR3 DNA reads TGCGCCAGCAGTGAGGGGCCTGGAAACACCATATATTTT. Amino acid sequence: CASSEGPGNTIYF.

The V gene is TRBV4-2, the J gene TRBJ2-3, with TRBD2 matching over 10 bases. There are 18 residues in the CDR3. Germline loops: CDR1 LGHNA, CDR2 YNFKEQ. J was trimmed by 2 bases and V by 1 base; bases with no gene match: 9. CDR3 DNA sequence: TGTGCCAGCAGCCAAGGGGAGCGGGGGGGCCGTATCACAGATACGCAGTATTTT. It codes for CASSQGERGGRITDTQYF.

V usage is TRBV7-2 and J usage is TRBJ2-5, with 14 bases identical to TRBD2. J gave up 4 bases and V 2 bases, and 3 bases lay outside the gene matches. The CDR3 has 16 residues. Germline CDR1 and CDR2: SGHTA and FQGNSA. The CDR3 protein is CASSLRLAGGGETQYF. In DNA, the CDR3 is TGTGCCAGCAGCTTAAGACTAGCGGGAGGGGGAGAGACCCAGTACTTC.

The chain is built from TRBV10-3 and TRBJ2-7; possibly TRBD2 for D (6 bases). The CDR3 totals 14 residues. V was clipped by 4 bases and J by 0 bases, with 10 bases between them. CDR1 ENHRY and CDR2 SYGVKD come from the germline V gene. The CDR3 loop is CAISAEGSSYEQYF. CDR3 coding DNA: TGTGCCATCAGTGCGGAGGGCAGCTCCTACGAGCAGTACTTC.